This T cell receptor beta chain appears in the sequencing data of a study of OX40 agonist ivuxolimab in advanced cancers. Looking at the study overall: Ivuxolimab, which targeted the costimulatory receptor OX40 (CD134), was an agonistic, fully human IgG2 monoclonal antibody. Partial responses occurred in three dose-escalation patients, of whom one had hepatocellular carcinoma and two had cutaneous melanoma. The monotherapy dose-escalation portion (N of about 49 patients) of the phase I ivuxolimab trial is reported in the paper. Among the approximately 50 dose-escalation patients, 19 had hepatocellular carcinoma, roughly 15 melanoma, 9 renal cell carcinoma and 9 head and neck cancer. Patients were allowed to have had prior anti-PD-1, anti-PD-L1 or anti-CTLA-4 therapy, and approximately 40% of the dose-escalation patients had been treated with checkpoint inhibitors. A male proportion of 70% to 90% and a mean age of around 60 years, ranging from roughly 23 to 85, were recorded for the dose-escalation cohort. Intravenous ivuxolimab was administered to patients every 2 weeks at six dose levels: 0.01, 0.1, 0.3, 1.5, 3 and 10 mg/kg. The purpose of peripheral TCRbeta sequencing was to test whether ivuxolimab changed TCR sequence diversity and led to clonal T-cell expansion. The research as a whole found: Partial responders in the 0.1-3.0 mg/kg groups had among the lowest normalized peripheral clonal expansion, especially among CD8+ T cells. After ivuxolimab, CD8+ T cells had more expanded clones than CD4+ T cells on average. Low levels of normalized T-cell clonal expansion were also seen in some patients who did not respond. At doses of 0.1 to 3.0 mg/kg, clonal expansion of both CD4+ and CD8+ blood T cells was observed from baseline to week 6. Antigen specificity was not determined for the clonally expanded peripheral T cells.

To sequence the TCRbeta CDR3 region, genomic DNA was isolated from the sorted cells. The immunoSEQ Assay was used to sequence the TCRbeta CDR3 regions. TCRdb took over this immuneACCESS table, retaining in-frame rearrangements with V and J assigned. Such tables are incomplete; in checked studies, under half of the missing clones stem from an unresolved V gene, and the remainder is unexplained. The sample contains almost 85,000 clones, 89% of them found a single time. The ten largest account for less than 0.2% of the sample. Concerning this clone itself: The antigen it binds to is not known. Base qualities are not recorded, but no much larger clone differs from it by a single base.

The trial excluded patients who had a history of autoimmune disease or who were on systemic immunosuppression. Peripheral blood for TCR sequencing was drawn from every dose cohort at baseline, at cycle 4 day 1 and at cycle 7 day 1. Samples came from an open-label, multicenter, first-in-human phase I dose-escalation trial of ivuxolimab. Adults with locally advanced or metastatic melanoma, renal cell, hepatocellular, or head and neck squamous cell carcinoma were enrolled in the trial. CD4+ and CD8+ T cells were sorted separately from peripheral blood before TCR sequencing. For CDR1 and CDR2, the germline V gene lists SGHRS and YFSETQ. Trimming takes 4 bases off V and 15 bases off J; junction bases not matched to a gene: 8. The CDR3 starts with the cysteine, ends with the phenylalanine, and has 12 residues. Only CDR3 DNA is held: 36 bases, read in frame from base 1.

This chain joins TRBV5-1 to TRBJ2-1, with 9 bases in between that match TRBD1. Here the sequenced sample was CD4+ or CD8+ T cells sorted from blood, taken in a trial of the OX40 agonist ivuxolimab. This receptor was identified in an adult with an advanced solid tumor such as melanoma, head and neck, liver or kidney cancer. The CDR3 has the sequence CASSREDRGWFF. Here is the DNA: TGCGCCAGCAGCCGAGAGGACAGGGGATGGTTCTTC.